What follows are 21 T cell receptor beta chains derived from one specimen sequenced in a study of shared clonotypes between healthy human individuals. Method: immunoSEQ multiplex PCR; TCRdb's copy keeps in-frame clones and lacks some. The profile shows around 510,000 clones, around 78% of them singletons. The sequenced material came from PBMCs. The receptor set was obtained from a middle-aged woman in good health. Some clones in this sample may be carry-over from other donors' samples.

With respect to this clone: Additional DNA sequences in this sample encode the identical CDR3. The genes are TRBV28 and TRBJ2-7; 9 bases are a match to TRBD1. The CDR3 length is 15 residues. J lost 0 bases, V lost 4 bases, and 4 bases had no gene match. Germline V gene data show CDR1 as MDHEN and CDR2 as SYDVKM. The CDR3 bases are TGTGCCAGCAGTTCCCCGGGACAGGGCTCCTACGAGCAGTACTTC. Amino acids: CASSSPGQGSYEQYF.

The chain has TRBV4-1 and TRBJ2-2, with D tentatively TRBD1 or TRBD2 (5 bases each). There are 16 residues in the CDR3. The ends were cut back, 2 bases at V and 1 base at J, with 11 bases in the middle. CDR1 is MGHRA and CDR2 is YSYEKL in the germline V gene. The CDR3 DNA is TGCGCCAGCAGCCAACCCGGGACGGGGAACACCGGGGAGCTGTTTTTT. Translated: CASSQPGTGNTGELFF.

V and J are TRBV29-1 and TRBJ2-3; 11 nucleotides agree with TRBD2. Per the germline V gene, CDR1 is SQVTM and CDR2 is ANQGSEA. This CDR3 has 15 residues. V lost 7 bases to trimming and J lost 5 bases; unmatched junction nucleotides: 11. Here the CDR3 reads CSGGTSGQWVDTQYF. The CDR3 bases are TGCAGCGGCGGGACTAGCGGCCAATGGGTAGATACGCAGTATTTT.

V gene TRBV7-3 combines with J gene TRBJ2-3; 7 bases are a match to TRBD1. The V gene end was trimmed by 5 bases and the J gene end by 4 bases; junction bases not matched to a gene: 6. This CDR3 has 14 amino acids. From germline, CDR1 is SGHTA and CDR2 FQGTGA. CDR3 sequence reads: CASSLDRASDTQYF. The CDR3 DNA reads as TGTGCCAGCAGCCTCGACAGGGCGTCAGATACGCAGTATTTT. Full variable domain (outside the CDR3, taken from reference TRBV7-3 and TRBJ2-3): GAGVSQTPSNKVTEKGKYVELRCDPISGHTALYWYRQSLGQGPEFLIYFQGTGAADDSGLPNDRFFAVRPEGSVSTLKIQRTERGDSAVYLCASSLDRASDTQYFGPGTRLTVL.

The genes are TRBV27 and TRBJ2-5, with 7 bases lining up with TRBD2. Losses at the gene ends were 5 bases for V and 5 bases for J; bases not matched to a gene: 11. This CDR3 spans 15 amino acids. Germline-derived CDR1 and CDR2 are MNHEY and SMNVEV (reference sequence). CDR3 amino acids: CASSITSGLGETQYF. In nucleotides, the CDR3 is TGTGCCAGCAGTATCACATCCGGACTAGGGGAGACCCAGTACTTC.

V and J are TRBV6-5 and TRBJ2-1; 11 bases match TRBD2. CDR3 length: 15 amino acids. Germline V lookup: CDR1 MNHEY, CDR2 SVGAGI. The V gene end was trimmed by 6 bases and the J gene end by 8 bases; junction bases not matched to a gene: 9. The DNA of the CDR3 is TGTGCCAGCAGCCCCACTAGCGGGAGTAGCGATGAGCAGTTCTTC. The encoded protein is CASSPTSGSSDEQFF.

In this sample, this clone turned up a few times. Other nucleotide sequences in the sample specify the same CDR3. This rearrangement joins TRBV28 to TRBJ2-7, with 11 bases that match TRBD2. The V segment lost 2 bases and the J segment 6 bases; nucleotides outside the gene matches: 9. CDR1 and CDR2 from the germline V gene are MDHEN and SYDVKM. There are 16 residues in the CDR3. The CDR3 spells CASSLPGTSGSSEQYF. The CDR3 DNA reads TGTGCCAGCAGTTTACCGGGAACTAGCGGGAGTTCCGAGCAGTACTTC.

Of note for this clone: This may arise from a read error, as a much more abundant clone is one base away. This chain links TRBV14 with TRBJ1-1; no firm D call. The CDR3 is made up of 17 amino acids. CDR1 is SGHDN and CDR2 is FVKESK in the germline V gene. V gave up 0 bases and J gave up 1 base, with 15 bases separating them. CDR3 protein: CASSQEVWMGTNTEAFF. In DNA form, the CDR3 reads TGTGCCAGCAGCCAAGAGGTGTGGATGGGCACGAACACTGAAGCTTTCTTT.

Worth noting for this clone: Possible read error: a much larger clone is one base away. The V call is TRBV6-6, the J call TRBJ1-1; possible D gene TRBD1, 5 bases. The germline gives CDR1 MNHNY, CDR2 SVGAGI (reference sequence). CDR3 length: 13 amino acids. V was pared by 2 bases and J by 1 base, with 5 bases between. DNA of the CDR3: TGTGCCAGCAGTTACGGGGGGAACACTGAAGCTTTCTTT. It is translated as CASSYGGNTEAFF.

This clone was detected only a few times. The chain's CDR3 is CASRALNEKLFF. The CDR3 DNA reads TGTGCCAGCAGGGCCCTTAATGAAAAACTGTTTTTT. The genes are TRBV28 and TRBJ1-4; D call uncertain. The V and J ends lost 6 bases and 4 bases respectively, with 6 bases between them. The CDR3 length is 12 residues. In germline, CDR1 is MDHEN, CDR2 SYDVKM. The full variable domain, completed using reference TRBV28 and TRBJ1-4, is DVKVTQSSRYLVKRTGEKVFLECVQDMDHENMFWYRQDPGLGLRLIYFSYDVKMKEKGDIPEGYSVSREKKERFSLILESASTNQTSMYLCASRALNEKLFFGSGTQLSVL.

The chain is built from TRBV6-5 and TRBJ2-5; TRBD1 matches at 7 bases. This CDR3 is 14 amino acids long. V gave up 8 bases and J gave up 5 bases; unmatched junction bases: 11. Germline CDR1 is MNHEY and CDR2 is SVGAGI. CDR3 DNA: TGTGCCAGCTGGGCCCAGGGGGTTAAGGAGACCCAGTACTTC. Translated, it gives CASWAQGVKETQYF.

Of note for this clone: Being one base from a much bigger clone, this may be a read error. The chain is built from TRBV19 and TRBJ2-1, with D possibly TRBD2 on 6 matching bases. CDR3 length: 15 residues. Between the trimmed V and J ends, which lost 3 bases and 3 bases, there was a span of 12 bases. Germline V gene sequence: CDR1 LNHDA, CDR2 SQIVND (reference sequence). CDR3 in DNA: TGTGCCAGTAGTATGTGGCGGGGAGGCTACAATGAGCAGTTCTTC. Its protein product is CASSMWRGGYNEQFF.

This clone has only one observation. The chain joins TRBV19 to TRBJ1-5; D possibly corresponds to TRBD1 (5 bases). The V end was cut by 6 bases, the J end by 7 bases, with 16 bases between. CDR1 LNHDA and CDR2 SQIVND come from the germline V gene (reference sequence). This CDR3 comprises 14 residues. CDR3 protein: CASRGEKGRQPQHF. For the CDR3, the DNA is TGTGCCAGTAGAGGGGAGAAGGGGAGACAGCCCCAGCATTTT.

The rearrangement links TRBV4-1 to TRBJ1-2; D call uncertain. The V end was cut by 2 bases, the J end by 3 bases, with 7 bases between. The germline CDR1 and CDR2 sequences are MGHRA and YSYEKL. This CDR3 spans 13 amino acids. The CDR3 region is CASSQYHDYGYTF. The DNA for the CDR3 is TGCGCCAGCAGCCAATATCATGACTATGGCTACACCTTC.

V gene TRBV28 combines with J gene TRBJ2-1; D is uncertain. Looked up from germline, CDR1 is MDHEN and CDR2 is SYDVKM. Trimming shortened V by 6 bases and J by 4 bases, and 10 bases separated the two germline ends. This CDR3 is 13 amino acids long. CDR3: CASRARPYNEQFF. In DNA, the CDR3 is TGTGCCAGCAGGGCAAGGCCTTACAATGAGCAGTTCTTC. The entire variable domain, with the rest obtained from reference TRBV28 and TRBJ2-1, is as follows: DVKVTQSSRYLVKRTGEKVFLECVQDMDHENMFWYRQDPGLGLRLIYFSYDVKMKEKGDIPEGYSVSREKKERFSLILESASTNQTSMYLCASRARPYNEQFFGPGTRLTVL.

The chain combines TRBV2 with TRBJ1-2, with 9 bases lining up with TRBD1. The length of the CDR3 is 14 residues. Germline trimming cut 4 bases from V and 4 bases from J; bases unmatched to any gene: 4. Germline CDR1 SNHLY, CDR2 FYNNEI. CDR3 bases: TGTGCCAGCAGTGGAGAGGGACAGGGCTATGGCTACACCTTC. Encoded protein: CASSGEGQGYGYTF.

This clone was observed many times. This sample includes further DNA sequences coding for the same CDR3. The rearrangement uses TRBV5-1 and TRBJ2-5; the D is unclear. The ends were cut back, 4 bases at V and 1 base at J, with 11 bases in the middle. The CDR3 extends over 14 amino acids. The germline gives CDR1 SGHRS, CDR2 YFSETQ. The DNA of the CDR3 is TGCGCCAGCAGCCCGGGTTCCACCCAAGAGACCCAGTACTTC. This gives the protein CASSPGSTQETQYF.

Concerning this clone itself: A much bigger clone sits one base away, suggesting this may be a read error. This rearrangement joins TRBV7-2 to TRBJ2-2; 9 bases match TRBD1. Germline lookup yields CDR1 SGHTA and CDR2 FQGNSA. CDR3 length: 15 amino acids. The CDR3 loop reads CDSSSRQGGTGELFF. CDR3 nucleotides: TGTGACAGCAGCTCGAGACAGGGGGGCACCGGGGAGCTGTTTTTT. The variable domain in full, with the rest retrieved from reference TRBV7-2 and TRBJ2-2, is GAGVSQSPSNKVTEKGKDVELRCDPISGHTALYWYRQSLGQGLEFLIYFQGNSAPDKSGLPSDRFSAERTGGSVSTLTIQRTQQEDSAVYLCDSSSRQGGTGELFFGEGSRLTVL.

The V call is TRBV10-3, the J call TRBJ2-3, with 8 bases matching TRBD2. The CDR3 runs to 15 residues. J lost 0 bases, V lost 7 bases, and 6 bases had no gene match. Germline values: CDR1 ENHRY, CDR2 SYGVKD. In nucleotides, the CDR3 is TGTGCCATCAAAGAACTAGCGGCTAGCACAGATACGCAGTATTTT. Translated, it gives CAIKELAASTDTQYF.

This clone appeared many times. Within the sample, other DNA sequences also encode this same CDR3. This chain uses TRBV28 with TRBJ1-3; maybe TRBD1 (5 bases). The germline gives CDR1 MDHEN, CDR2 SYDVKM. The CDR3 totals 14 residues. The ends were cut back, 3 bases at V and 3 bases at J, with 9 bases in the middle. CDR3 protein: CASSFGGGGNTIYF. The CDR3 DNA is TGTGCCAGCAGTTTTGGGGGAGGTGGAAACACCATATATTTT.

CDR3 coding DNA: TGTGCCAGCAGCAGACTAGCGGGCCCCCAAGATACGCAGTATTTT. Amino acid sequence: CASSRLAGPQDTQYF. The V and J genes are TRBV11-2 and TRBJ2-3; TRBD2 matches 10 bases. Trimming took 5 bases from V and 5 from J; bases not matched to a gene: 7. Germline CDR1 and CDR2: SGHAT and FQNNGV. The CDR3 consists of 15 residues.